This entry lists 26 T cell receptor beta chains sequenced from one sample in a study of shared clonotypes between healthy human individuals. TCRdb's copy holds only in-frame clones and misses some; the assay was immunoSEQ multiplex PCR. The sample holds fewer than 850,000 clones, about 92% seen once. Source material: memory CD8+ T cells from PBMCs. Indicated subset: CD45RO+ cells pooled with CCR7-negative TemRA cells. The receptor set was obtained from a man between 18 and 35 years old in good health. Some clones in this sample may be carry-over from other donors' samples.

This chain joins TRBV6-5 and TRBJ1-6; TRBD1 matches 9 bases. V gave up 4 bases and J gave up 10 bases; unmatched junction bases: 8. Germline V gene sequence: CDR1 MNHEY, CDR2 SVGAGI. The CDR3 contains 15 residues. Here the CDR3 DNA reads TGTGCCAGCAGTTCCCTGGGACAGGGAAGCTCACCCCTCCACTTT. Translating gives CASSSLGQGSSPLHF.

A single count supports this clone. The chain links TRBV29-1 to TRBJ2-1, with unresolved D. This CDR3 is built from 12 residues. CDR1 SQVTM and CDR2 ANQGSEA come from the germline V gene. The ends were cut back, 0 bases at V and 5 bases at J, with 5 bases in the middle. CDR3 protein: CSVEDSDNEQFF. In DNA form, the CDR3 reads TGCAGCGTTGAAGACAGCGACAATGAGCAGTTCTTC.

The chain carries TRBV4-2 and TRBJ2-1; either TRBD1 or TRBD2 may supply D (5 bases each). Germline V lookup: CDR1 LGHNA, CDR2 YNFKEQ. CDR3 size: 16 residues. Trimming left V 3 bases short and J 8 bases short, with 20 bases between. As DNA, the CDR3 is TGTGCCAGCAGCCAGGGAAACAACCCGATGGGGGATGAGCAGTTCTTC. This sequence encodes CASSQGNNPMGDEQFF.

Remarks on this clone: The CDR3 does not close with the conserved phenylalanine or tryptophan, likely indicating a read error. The chain employs TRBV28 and TRBJ1-2, with D unclear. The CDR3 has 12 residues. Germline CDR1 MDHEN, CDR2 SYDVKM. Trimming left V 10 bases short and J 3 bases short, with 12 bases between. DNA of the CDR3: TGTGCCACCTCCCCCGGGTACTATGGCTACACCCTC. This gives the protein CATSPGYYGYTL.

This clone has at least ten counts. Other nucleotide sequences in the sample specify the same CDR3. V gene TRBV4-3 combines with J gene TRBJ2-1; TRBD1 aligns across 8 bases. The germline V gene has CDR1 LGHNA and CDR2 YSLEER. The CDR3 loop spans 16 amino acids. The V gene end was trimmed by 0 bases and the J gene end by 10 bases; junction bases not matched to a gene: 11. CDR3 nucleotide sequence: TGCGCCAGCAGCCAAGATCCCCCAGGGGGCGGGGACGAGCAGTTCTTC. As protein: CASSQDPPGGGDEQFF.

This clone was counted between two and nine times. V gene TRBV28 combines with J gene TRBJ1-5, with TRBD1 as a possible D gene (5 bases). The CDR3 consists of 15 residues. The ends were cut back, 0 bases at V and 3 bases at J, with 9 bases in the middle. Germline CDR1 is MDHEN and CDR2 is SYDVKM. In nucleotides, the CDR3 is TGTGCCAGCAGTTTATGGGTGGGACTCAATCAGCCCCAGCATTTT. This codes for CASSLWVGLNQPQHF.

This clone came up once. The J gene is TRBJ2-1, the V gene TRBV19; D might be TRBD2 (5 bases). Germline V CDR1 and CDR2: LNHDA, SQIVND (reference sequence). The CDR3 has 16 amino acids. The germline V and J ends were trimmed by 5 bases and 5 bases, with 19 bases remaining between them. Here the CDR3 DNA reads TGTGCCAGTAGTGCCCCCGCTAGCTCAACAGACAATGAGCAGTTCTTC. Amino acid sequence: CASSAPASSTDNEQFF.

J is TRBJ1-1 and V is TRBV10-3; 11 positions match TRBD1. Germline V gives CDR1 ENHRY, CDR2 SYGVKD. The CDR3 runs to 16 residues. Germline trimming cut 6 bases from V and 4 bases from J; bases unmatched to any gene: 10. This chain's CDR3 is CAIRITGGQGGTEAFF. In nucleotides, the CDR3 is TGTGCCATCAGAATTACTGGGGGACAGGGGGGCACTGAAGCTTTCTTT.

The chain combines TRBV19 with TRBJ2-7; a weak D match, TRBD2 (5 bases). There are 14 residues in the CDR3. V was shortened by 6 bases and J by 6 bases, with 18 bases between the two germline ends. In germline, CDR1 is LNHDA, CDR2 SQIVND (reference sequence). CDR3 region: CASSQDYPPGEQYF. As DNA, the CDR3 is TGTGCCAGTAGCCAAGACTACCCCCCGGGCGAGCAGTACTTC.

The count of this clone is one. V and J are TRBV4-1 and TRBJ2-7; 7 bases line up with TRBD2. This CDR3 contains 16 residues. V lost 3 bases and J lost 1; bases outside the gene matches: 9. Per germline, CDR1 MGHRA and CDR2 YSYEKL. The CDR3 nucleotides are TGCGCCAGCAGCCACCCCTCTCCGGGGGGATCCTACGAGCAGTACTTC. Encoded protein: CASSHPSPGGSYEQYF.

The J gene is TRBJ2-6, the V gene TRBV11-2; 11 bases are a match to TRBD1. Germline V CDR1 and CDR2: SGHAT, FQNNGV. The CDR3 sequence is 19 residues long. Trimming removed 7 bases from V and 0 bases from J; junction bases left unmatched: 11. The CDR3 DNA reads as TGTGCCAGCACCCCAAGGGGGACAGGGGGTTCCTCTGGGGCCAACGTCCTGACTTTC. It encodes CASTPRGTGGSSGANVLTF. Complete variable domain (other parts from reference TRBV11-2 and TRBJ2-6): EAGVAQSPRYKIIEKRQSVAFWCNPISGHATLYWYQQILGQGPKLLIQFQNNGVVDDSQLPKDRFSAERLKGVDSTLKIQPAKLEDSAVYLCASTPRGTGGSSGANVLTFGAGSRLTVL.

The chain combines TRBV7-8 with TRBJ1-5, with D possibly TRBD1 on 6 matching bases. The CDR3 runs 16 residues. Trimming shortened V by 1 base and J by 3 bases, and 13 bases separated the two germline ends. Germline loops: CDR1 SGHVS, CDR2 FQNEAQ. The CDR3 DNA reads as TGTGCCAGCAGCTTAGGAGAAGGGGGACCCAATCAGCCCCAGCATTTT. It yields the protein CASSLGEGGPNQPQHF. The complete variable domain, with remaining parts taken from reference TRBV7-8 and TRBJ1-5, reads GAGVSQSPRYKVAKRGQDVALRCDPISGHVSLFWYQQALGQGPEFLTYFQNEAQLDKSGLPSDRFFAERPEGSVSTLKIQRTQQEDSAVYLCASSLGEGGPNQPQHFGDGTRLSIL.

The rearrangement uses TRBV5-1 and TRBJ2-2; D is possibly TRBD1 (5 bases). CDR3 length: 16 amino acids. V lost 1 base and J lost 6, with 16 bases in between. CDR1 and CDR2 (germline): SGHRS, YFSETQ. CDR3 bases: TGCGCCAGCAGCTTGACAGAGATAGTAGGGGCCGGGGAGCTGTTTTTT. Protein: CASSLTEIVGAGELFF. Based on the CDR3 plus reference TRBV5-1 and TRBJ2-2, the full variable domain is KAGVTQTPRYLIKTRGQQVTLSCSPISGHRSVSWYQQTPGQGLQFLFEYFSETQRNKGNFPGRFSGRQFSNSRSEMNVSTLELGDSALYLCASSLTEIVGAGELFFGEGSRLTVL.

The chain is built from TRBV27 and TRBJ1-4; D is perhaps TRBD1 (5 bases). V lost 6 bases to trimming and J lost 0 bases, with 11 bases between them. CDR1 is MNHEY and CDR2 is SMNVEV in the germline V gene (reference sequence). This CDR3 is built from 15 residues. The CDR3 DNA reads TGTGCCAGCAGGGAGGGACCCGCAACTAATGAAAAACTGTTTTTT. Translated, it gives CASREGPATNEKLFF.

This chain connects TRBV7-6 to TRBJ2-7; TRBD1 might be the D (6 bases). This CDR3 comprises 13 residues. Between the trimmed V and J ends, which lost 5 bases and 3 bases, there was a span of 11 bases. Looked up from germline, CDR1 is SGHVS and CDR2 is FNYEAQ. The CDR3, as DNA: TGTGCCAGCAGCACCCGGACAGACTACGAGCAGTACTTC. Translation: CASSTRTDYEQYF.

The rearrangement joins TRBV4-1 to TRBJ1-2; D is undetermined. Per germline, CDR1 MGHRA and CDR2 YSYEKL. This CDR3 spans 16 amino acids. The V gene lost 0 bases and the J gene lost 3 bases, with 14 bases spanning the gap. CDR3 DNA sequence: TGCGCCAGCAGCCAAGACGGAGTAACGACACACTATGGCTACACCTTC. Its protein is CASSQDGVTTHYGYTF.

The genes are TRBV28 and TRBJ2-7; TRBD1 matches at 8 bases. The ends lost 6 bases at V and 0 bases at J; junction bases unmatched: 7. The length of the CDR3 is 15 residues. The germline V gene has CDR1 MDHEN and CDR2 SYDVKM. The CDR3 DNA sequence: TGTGCCAGCAGGCACAGGGGGGCGAGCTCCTACGAGCAGTACTTC. It codes for CASRHRGASSYEQYF.

This chain joins TRBV4-1 and TRBJ1-3, with a tentative D call TRBD1 (5 bases). The ends were cut back, 4 bases at V and 3 bases at J, with 13 bases in the middle. The CDR3 totals 15 residues. Germline V lookup: CDR1 MGHRA, CDR2 YSYEKL. In nucleotides, the CDR3 is TGCGCCAGCAGCCTAAATGGGGCACTTGGAAACACCATATATTTT. This codes for CASSLNGALGNTIYF.

The chain links TRBV7-2 to TRBJ2-1, with D unresolved. Trimming left V 0 bases short and J 2 bases short, with 5 bases between. Germline V lookup: CDR1 SGHTA, CDR2 FQGNSA. There are 14 residues in the CDR3. This CDR3 is CASSLAQAYNEQFF. CDR3 nucleotides: TGTGCCAGCAGCTTAGCTCAGGCCTACAATGAGCAGTTCTTC.

The chain is built from TRBV19 and TRBJ1-2, with D perhaps TRBD1 (5 bases). V dropped 4 bases and J dropped 6 bases, with 12 bases sitting between them. The length of the CDR3 is 13 residues. Germline values: CDR1 LNHDA, CDR2 SQIVND (reference sequence). The CDR3 loop reads CASSTRDGHGYTF. The CDR3, as DNA: TGTGCCAGTAGTACCAGGGACGGTCATGGCTACACCTTC.

The chain combines TRBV25-1 with TRBJ2-2; D is possibly TRBD2 (6 bases). Germline lookup yields CDR1 MGHDK and CDR2 SYGVNS. V lost 1 base and J lost 1, with 13 bases in between. The CDR3 contains 17 residues. CDR3 sequence (DNA): TGTGCCAGCAGTGAATCAAAGGCGGGATTGAACACCGGGGAGCTGTTTTTT. Protein sequence: CASSESKAGLNTGELFF.

Concerning this clone: This CDR3 is also generated by other DNA sequences in the sample. Here the CDR3 reads CASSFSGSYEQYF. The CDR3 DNA reads as TGTGCCAGCAGTTTTAGCGGGAGCTACGAGCAGTACTTC. The chain employs TRBV27 and TRBJ2-7; 9 bases match TRBD2. The CDR3 is made up of 13 amino acids. V dropped 3 bases and J dropped 3; count of bases not matched to a gene: 0. Looked up from germline, CDR1 is MNHEY and CDR2 is SMNVEV (reference sequence).

This clone was seen more than once but under ten times. The chain has TRBV29-1 and TRBJ1-3; D unclear. Trimming cost V 1 base and J 4 bases, with 2 bases left between them. CDR3 length: 11 residues. Germline-derived CDR1 and CDR2 are SQVTM and ANQGSEA. The CDR3 DNA reads as TGCAGCGTTGAAGTCGGAAACACCATATATTTT. Protein: CSVEVGNTIYF. The full variable domain, rest sourced from reference TRBV29-1 and TRBJ1-3, is SAVISQKPSRDICQRGTSLTIQCQVDSQVTMMFWYRQQPGQSLTLIATANQGSEATYESGFVIDKFPISRPNLTFSTLTVSNMSPEDSSIYLCSVEVGNTIYFGEGSWLTVV.

The gene calls are TRBV11-2 and TRBJ2-3, with 9 bases fitting TRBD2. V shed 1 base, J shed 4 bases, and the junction held 6 bases outside the gene matches. There are 16 residues in the CDR3. The germline V gene has CDR1 SGHAT and CDR2 FQNNGV. DNA for the CDR3: TGTGCCAGCAGCTTAGGGCAAGCGGGAGGCCCAGATACGCAGTATTTT. Protein sequence: CASSLGQAGGPDTQYF.

The rearrangement joins TRBV9 to TRBJ2-5; no firm D call. The V gene's germline CDR1 is SGDLS and CDR2 YYNGEE. There are 15 residues in the CDR3. The germline V and J ends were trimmed by 0 bases and 4 bases, with 13 bases remaining between them. Here the CDR3 DNA reads TGTGCCAGCAGCGTAGGGTCGGGCAGAATAGAGACCCAGTACTTC. Translating it yields CASSVGSGRIETQYF.

The chain uses TRBV7-6 and TRBJ2-4; the D call may be TRBD1 or TRBD2 (5 bases each). Trimming cost V 3 bases and J 8 bases, with 11 bases left between them. The germline V gene has CDR1 SGHVS and CDR2 FNYEAQ. The CDR3 is 13 amino acids. The CDR3 region has the DNA TGTGCCAGCAGCTTTGCATTGGGGGACATTCAGTACTTC. This gives the protein CASSFALGDIQYF.